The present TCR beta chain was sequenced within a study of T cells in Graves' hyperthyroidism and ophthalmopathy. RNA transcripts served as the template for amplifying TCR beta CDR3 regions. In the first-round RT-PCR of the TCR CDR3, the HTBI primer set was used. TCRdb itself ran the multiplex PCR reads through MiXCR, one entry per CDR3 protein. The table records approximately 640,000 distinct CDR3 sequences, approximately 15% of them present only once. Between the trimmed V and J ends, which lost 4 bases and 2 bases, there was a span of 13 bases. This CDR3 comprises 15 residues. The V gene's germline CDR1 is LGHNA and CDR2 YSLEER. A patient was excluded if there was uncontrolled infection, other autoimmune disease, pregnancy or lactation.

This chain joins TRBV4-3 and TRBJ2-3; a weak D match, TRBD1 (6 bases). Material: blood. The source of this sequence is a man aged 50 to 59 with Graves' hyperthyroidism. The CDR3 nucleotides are TGCGCCAGCAGCCGATGGACAGAGAACACAGATACGCAGTATTTT. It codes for CASSRWTENTDTQYF.